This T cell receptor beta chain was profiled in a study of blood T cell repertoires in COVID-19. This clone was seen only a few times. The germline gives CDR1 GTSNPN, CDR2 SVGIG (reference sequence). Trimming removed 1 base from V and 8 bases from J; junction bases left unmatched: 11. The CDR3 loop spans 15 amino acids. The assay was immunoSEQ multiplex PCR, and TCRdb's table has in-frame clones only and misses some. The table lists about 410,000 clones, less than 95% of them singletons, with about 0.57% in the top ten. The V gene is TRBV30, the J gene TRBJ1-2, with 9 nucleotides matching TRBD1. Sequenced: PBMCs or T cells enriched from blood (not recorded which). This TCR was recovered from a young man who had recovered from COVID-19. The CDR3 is CAWSAWDRDSSGYTF. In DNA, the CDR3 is TGTGCCTGGAGTGCCTGGGACAGGGATTCTTCGGGCTACACCTTC.